The 22 T cell receptor beta chains reported below all come from one sample, sequenced in a study of T-cell reconstitution after alpha-beta-depleted transplantation in children. As it was prepared, the TCRbeta library received unique molecular identifiers. TCRdb independently ran MiXCR on the PCR reads; one entry per CDR3 protein. This table has under 50,000 distinct CDR3 sequences, around half appearing once. The sequences come from peripheral blood, collected before TCRalphabeta/CD19-depleted stem cell transplant. The origin of the receptors is a boy younger than two with SCID, due to receive a stem cell transplant.

This clonotype was counted only a few times. The CDR3 coding sequence is TGTGCCAGCACAAGGACAGGGGGAATCTCTGGGGCCAACGTCCTGACTTTC. It specifies CASTRTGGISGANVLTF. The chain combines TRBV6-1 with TRBJ2-6, with TRBD1 identical over 10 bases. CDR1 is MNHNS and CDR2 is SASEGT in the germline V gene. The CDR3 is 17 amino acids. V trimming: 7 bases; J trimming: 0 bases; junction bases outside the gene matches: 6.

The CDR3 DNA is TGTGCCAGCAGCTTAGAGCCCCTTAGACTGAGTTACACTGAAGCTTTCTTT. It translates to CASSLEPLRLSYTEAFF. The rearrangement uses TRBV7-9 and TRBJ1-1; no clear D. V lost 1 base, J lost 3 bases, and 18 bases lay in between. The CDR3 consists of 17 residues. Germline lookup yields CDR1 SEHNR and CDR2 FQNEAQ (reference sequence).

The genes are TRBV5-1 and TRBJ2-7; D remains ambiguous. This CDR3 comprises 14 residues. Germline loops: CDR1 SGHRS, CDR2 YFSETQ. V lost 0 bases and J 5 bases, leaving 12 bases between the germline ends. The CDR3 here is CASSLADRGDEQYF. CDR3 coding DNA: TGCGCCAGCAGCTTGGCGGACCGAGGTGACGAGCAGTACTTC.

This clonotype was observed many times. V gene TRBV11-1 combines with J gene TRBJ1-4, with a weak D call TRBD1 (6 bases). CDR1 SGHAT and CDR2 FQDESV come from the germline V gene (reference sequence). This CDR3 is 18 amino acids long. Trimming shortened V by 5 bases and J by 6 bases, and 25 bases separated the two germline ends. The CDR3 is CASSPGGQRNIPDEKLFF. The CDR3 bases are TGTGCCAGCAGCCCTGGAGGACAGAGAAACATCCCGGATGAAAAACTGTTTTTT.

This clonotype was picked up a small number of times. The chain links TRBV6-5 to TRBJ1-1; D unclear. V lost 2 bases to trimming and J lost 0 bases, with 7 bases between them. CDR1 is MNHEY and CDR2 is SVGAGI in the germline V gene. The CDR3 contains 14 residues. The CDR3 sequence: CASSYEGMNTEAFF. CDR3 bases: TGTGCCAGCAGTTACGAGGGCATGAACACTGAAGCTTTCTTT.

The V and J genes are TRBV5-1 and TRBJ2-1; 7 bases are shared with TRBD2. The CDR3 is made up of 16 amino acids. V was clipped by 4 bases and J by 5 bases; unmatched bases: 12. Germline V gene data show CDR1 as SGHRS and CDR2 as YFSETQ. In nucleotides, the CDR3 is TGCGCCAGCAGCCCCGGGGTAGCGGGCGGACACAATGAGCAGTTCTTC. It specifies CASSPGVAGGHNEQFF.

This chain links TRBV20-1 with TRBJ2-3; the D gene is possibly TRBD2 (6 bases). CDR3 length: 13 amino acids. Germline assignment: CDR1 DFQATT and CDR2 SNEGSKA (reference sequence). V gave up 1 base and J gave up 3 bases, with 8 bases separating them. The CDR3, as DNA: TGCAGTGCTAGAGTCGGGACTACAGATACGCAGTATTTT. It codes for CSARVGTTDTQYF.

The V call is TRBV7-8, the J call TRBJ1-1; a possible D gene is TRBD1 (5 bases). CDR3 length: 13 amino acids. CDR1 is SGHVS and CDR2 is FQNEAQ in the germline V gene. V was pared by 6 bases and J by 7 bases, with 15 bases between. The CDR3 DNA follows: TGTGCCAGCAGTCCGCCGGGGGGGTTTGAAGCTTTCTTT. Translating it yields CASSPPGGFEAFF.

The CDR3 DNA follows: TGCGCCAGCAGCCTTTTAGCGGGGGGCGCAGATACGCAGTATTTT. This gives the protein CASSLLAGGADTQYF. V and J are TRBV4-1 and TRBJ2-3; TRBD2 matches 10 bases. The CDR3 extends over 15 amino acids. Trimming cost V 4 bases and J 4 bases; bases outside gene matches: 5. Per the germline V gene, CDR1 is MGHRA and CDR2 is YSYEKL.

This clonotype was seen repeatedly, ten times or more. The V and J genes are TRBV20-1 and TRBJ1-5; no reliable D call. The V and J ends lost 0 bases and 6 bases respectively, with 12 bases between them. The germline V gene encodes CDR1 DFQATT and CDR2 SNEGSKA (reference sequence). CDR3 length equals 14 residues. CDR3 region: CSARDLLRGQPQHF. The CDR3 region has the DNA TGCAGTGCTAGAGATCTCCTTCGGGGTCAGCCCCAGCATTTT.

This clonotype was counted only a few times. CDR3 nucleotide sequence: TGCAGTGCTAGACCCTTAGACAGGGCAGAAGGCACTGAAGCTTTCTTT. The encoded protein is CSARPLDRAEGTEAFF. The rearrangement joins TRBV20-1 to TRBJ1-1, with 7 bases matching TRBD1. CDR3 length: 16 amino acids. V gave up 2 bases and J gave up 4 bases; unmatched junction bases: 13. CDR1 DFQATT and CDR2 SNEGSKA come from the germline V gene (reference sequence).

This clonotype is medium-sized. DNA of the CDR3: TGTGCCAGCAGCTTAGCCGGCGGGGGGCAAGAGACCCAGTACTTC. It codes for CASSLAGGGQETQYF. The chain combines TRBV7-6 with TRBJ2-5; 8 nucleotides match TRBD2. The junction had 2 bases not matched to a gene; V was cut back by 0 bases and J by 2 bases. CDR1 and CDR2 from the germline V gene are SGHVS and FNYEAQ. The length of the CDR3 is 15 residues.

This clonotype was found a few times. The rearrangement uses TRBV27 and TRBJ2-3, with TRBD2 identical over 10 bases. V trimming: 5 bases; J trimming: 1 base; junction bases outside the gene matches: 9. The CDR3 spans 17 residues. The germline gives CDR1 MNHEY, CDR2 SMNVEV (reference sequence). The CDR3 here is CASSAARTSGRTDTQYF. As DNA, the CDR3 is TGTGCCAGCAGTGCCGCCCGGACTAGCGGCCGCACAGATACGCAGTATTTT.

The chain's CDR3 is CASSPPLHTGELFF. DNA for the CDR3: TGTGCCAGCTCACCACCCCTGCACACCGGGGAGCTGTTTTTT. The chain joins TRBV18 to TRBJ2-2; D unclear. V was trimmed by 0 bases and J by 3 bases, leaving 5 bases between them. This CDR3 has 14 residues. From germline, CDR1 is KGHSH and CDR2 LQKENI.

This clonotype is a singleton in its sample. This rearrangement joins TRBV4-3 to TRBJ2-3, with D perhaps given as TRBD1 or TRBD2 (5 bases each). The CDR3 has 16 residues. Trimming stripped 3 bases from V and 6 bases from J, with 19 bases between. Looked up from germline, CDR1 is LGHNA and CDR2 is YSLEER. The CDR3: CASSHSVTRGTDTQYF. Written as DNA, the CDR3 is TGCGCCAGCAGCCACTCTGTGACACGTGGGACCGATACGCAGTATTTT.

The V and J genes are TRBV12-3 or TRBV12-4 and TRBJ2-1; TRBD1 matches 8 bases. The CDR3 length is 15 residues. Trimming at V came to 7 bases and at J to 1 base, leaving 6 bases not matched to a gene. The CDR3 spells CASTEQGGSYNEQFF. DNA of the CDR3: TGTGCCAGCACTGAACAGGGGGGTTCCTACAATGAGCAGTTCTTC.

This chain uses TRBV20-1 with TRBJ2-1; TRBD2 matches at 14 bases. The J segment lost 5 bases and the V segment lost 3 bases, leaving 9 bases of the junction unmatched. The CDR3 is 17 amino acids. Germline-derived CDR1 and CDR2 are DFQATT and SNEGSKA (reference sequence). The CDR3 sequence is CSASNSPGLAGDNEQFF. The CDR3 DNA reads TGCAGTGCTAGTAACTCGCCGGGACTAGCGGGGGACAATGAGCAGTTCTTC.

The table lists this clonotype with a few counts. The chain links TRBV6-5 to TRBJ2-1; D assignment may be TRBD1 or TRBD2 (5 bases each). CDR3 length: 14 amino acids. V was pared by 2 bases and J by 0 bases, with 5 bases between. Germline loops: CDR1 MNHEY, CDR2 SVGAGI. CDR3 DNA sequence: TGTGCCAGCAGTTACGGGGGCTCCTACAATGAGCAGTTCTTC. This gives the protein CASSYGGSYNEQFF.

The chain carries TRBV20-1 and TRBJ1-2, with TRBD1 identical over 7 bases. The CDR3 spans 13 residues. Germline CDR1 and CDR2: DFQATT and SNEGSKA (reference sequence). V was pared by 6 bases and J by 8 bases, with 12 bases of the junction left unmatched. The CDR3 loop is CSAPHQGGKGYTF. CDR3 DNA sequence: TGCAGTGCCCCCCACCAGGGGGGCAAAGGCTACACCTTC.

V is TRBV7-2 and J is TRBJ1-2; D may be TRBD1 (5 bases). From germline, CDR1 is SGHTA and CDR2 FQGNSA. The CDR3 spans 15 residues. Trimming cost V 6 bases and J 0 bases, with 14 bases left between them. In DNA form, the CDR3 reads TGTGCCAGCAGTTATGACAGCTCCTCTAACTATGGCTACACCTTC. Residues: CASSYDSSSNYGYTF.

CDR3 bases: TGTGCCAGCAGGCCAACAGGGGTTAGCACAGATACGCAGTATTTT. Its protein product is CASRPTGVSTDTQYF. V is TRBV6-1 and J is TRBJ2-3; 7 bases fit TRBD1. Per the germline V gene, CDR1 is MNHNS and CDR2 is SASEGT. CDR3 size: 15 residues. After removal of 6 bases from V and 0 bases from J, the junction contained 6 bases not matched to a gene.

This clonotype occurred a few times. The rearrangement joins TRBV12-3 or TRBV12-4 to TRBJ1-4; D might be TRBD1 (5 bases). Between the trimmed V and J ends, which lost 3 bases and 8 bases, there was a span of 13 bases. The CDR3 is made up of 14 amino acids. The CDR3 loop reads CASSLRQGREKLFF. CDR3 coding DNA: TGTGCCAGCAGTTTGAGGCAGGGCAGGGAAAAACTGTTTTTT.